The present TCR beta chain was sequenced within a study of vaccination and CD4 T cells after COVID-19. Background on the study: The convalescents, six males and four females, included two who were Hispanic.

Study-wide results and caveats: The rise in median SARS-CoV-2-reactive clonotypes, from around 19 to 38, was not significant.

On this clonotype itself: Antigen: not known.

Treatment indicated: 10-day PBMC culture with coronavirus spike peptide pools or control peptides (ViraFEST assay). Following culture for 10 days, CD4+ T cells were isolated by negative selection. Cultured CD4+ T cell DNA underwent sequencing with the Oncomine TCR Beta short-read assay. Each CDR3 protein is one row after TCRdb ran MiXCR on the PCR reads. Altogether 17,000 or so distinct CDR3 sequences are present, less than 40% being singletons, with the ten largest covering around 16%. The V end was cut by 6 bases, the J end by 6 bases, with 11 bases between. The germline CDR1 and CDR2 sequences are MDHEN and SYDVKM. The CDR3 has 12 residues.

Sequenced input: cultured CD4+ T cells from blood. This TCR was sampled from a human donor with COVID-19. The V and J genes are TRBV28 and TRBJ1-1; TRBD1 might be the D (5 bases). DNA for the CDR3: TGTGCCAGCAGGCCCGGGGGGTCTGAAGCTTTCTTT. Translated, it gives CASRPGGSEAFF.